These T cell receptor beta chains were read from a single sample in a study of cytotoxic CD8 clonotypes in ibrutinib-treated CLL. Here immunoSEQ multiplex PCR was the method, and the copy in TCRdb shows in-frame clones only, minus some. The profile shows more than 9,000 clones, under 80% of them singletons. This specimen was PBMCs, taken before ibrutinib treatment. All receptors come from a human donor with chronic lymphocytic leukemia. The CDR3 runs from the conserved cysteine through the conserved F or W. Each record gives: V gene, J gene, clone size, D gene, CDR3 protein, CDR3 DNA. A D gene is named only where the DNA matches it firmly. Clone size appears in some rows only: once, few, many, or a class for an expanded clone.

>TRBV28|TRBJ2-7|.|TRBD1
CASSLVGTGTAYEQYF
TGTGCCAGCAGTTTGGTGGGGACAGGGACTGCTTACGAGCAGTACTTC
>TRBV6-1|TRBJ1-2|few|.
CASTIVQATVYGYTF
TGTGCCAGCACGATCGTACAGGCCACCGTCTATGGCTACACCTTC
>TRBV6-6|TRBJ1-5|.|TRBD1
CASSLQGSQPQHF
TGTGCCAGCAGCCTACAGGGGAGTCAGCCCCAGCATTTT
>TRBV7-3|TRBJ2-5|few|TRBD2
CASSASGGAETQYF
TGTGCCAGCAGCGCTAGCGGGGGGGCCGAGACCCAGTACTTC
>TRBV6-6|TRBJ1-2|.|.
CASSSYRSSGYTF
TGTGCCAGCAGTTCCTACCGGAGTTCTGGCTACACCTTC
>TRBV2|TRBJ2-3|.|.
CASSDDSSTFTDTQYF
TGTGCCAGCAGTGATGACTCCTCCACCTTCACAGATACGCAGTATTTT
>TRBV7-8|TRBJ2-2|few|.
CASSLGQGFGELFF
TGTGCCAGCAGCTTAGGCCAGGGGTTCGGGGAGCTGTTTTTT
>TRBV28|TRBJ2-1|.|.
CASSLDQFSSYNEQFF
TGTGCCAGCAGTTTGGACCAATTCAGCTCCTACAATGAGCAGTTCTTC
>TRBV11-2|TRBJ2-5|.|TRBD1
CASSPGGGQGSGETQYF
TGTGCCAGCAGCCCAGGAGGTGGACAGGGGAGCGGAGAGACCCAGTACTTC
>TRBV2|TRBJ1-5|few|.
CASSSPGRRSNQPQHF
TGTGCCAGCAGCTCCCCGGGACGGAGAAGCAATCAGCCCCAGCATTTT
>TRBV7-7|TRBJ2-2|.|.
CASSLERGELFF
TGTGCTAGCAGCTTGGAGCGCGGGGAGCTGTTTTTT
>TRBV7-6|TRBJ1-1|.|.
CASSPEQGGGTEAFF
TGTGCCAGCAGCCCCGAACAAGGAGGGGGGACTGAAGCTTTCTTT
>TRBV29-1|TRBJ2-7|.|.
CSVEEVSAGEYEQYF
TGCAGCGTTGAGGAGGTATCGGCAGGAGAGTACGAGCAGTACTTC
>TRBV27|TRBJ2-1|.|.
CASSLSARESSYNEQFF
TGTGCCAGCAGTTTATCTGCCAGGGAGAGCTCCTACAATGAGCAGTTCTTC
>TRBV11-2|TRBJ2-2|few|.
CASSSVKRNTGELFF
TGTGCCAGCAGCTCAGTAAAACGGAACACCGGGGAGCTGTTTTTT
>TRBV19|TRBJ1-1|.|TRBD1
CASLNQGAGTEAFF
TGTGCCAGTTTAAATCAGGGGGCTGGGACTGAAGCTTTCTTT
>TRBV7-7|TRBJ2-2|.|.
CASSQSRGGELFF
TGTGCTAGCAGCCAATCTAGAGGCGGGGAGCTGTTTTTT
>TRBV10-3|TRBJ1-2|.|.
CASSYSTGIGSYGYTF
TGTGCCAGCAGTTACTCCACCGGGATAGGCAGTTATGGCTACACCTTC
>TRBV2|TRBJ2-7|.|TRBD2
CASRFRTSGLSYEQYF
TGTGCCAGCAGGTTCCGGACTAGCGGGTTGTCCTACGAGCAGTACTTC
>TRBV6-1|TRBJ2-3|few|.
CASTAGTQYF
TGTGCCAGCACGGCGGGCACGCAGTATTTT
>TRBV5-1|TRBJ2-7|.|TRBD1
CASSFGPITTGIAYEQYF
TGCGCCAGCAGCTTTGGCCCTATAACGACAGGGATAGCCTACGAGCAGTACTTC
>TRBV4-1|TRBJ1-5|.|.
CAYRGGRTNNQPQHF
TGCGCCTATCGGGGGGGACGGACTAACAATCAGCCCCAGCATTTT
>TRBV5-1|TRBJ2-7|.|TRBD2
CASSGGSGGHEQYF
TGCGCCAGCAGTGGCGGTAGCGGGGGACACGAGCAGTACTTC
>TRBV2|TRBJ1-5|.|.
CASSGEGRVNQPQHF
TGTGCCAGCAGTGGGGAGGGTAGGGTTAATCAGCCCCAGCATTTT
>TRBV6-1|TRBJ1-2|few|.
CASSEAGWGKEHGYTF
TGTGCCAGCAGTGAAGCCGGGTGGGGTAAGGAGCATGGCTACACCTTC